This T cell receptor (beta chain) stems from a study of T-cell memory formation after mild COVID-19. Study context: Across donors, TCR clusters were largely donor specific. Study results and limitations: Clones shrinking from day 15 to 85 showed even CD4/CD8 mixes; later expanders tilted CD4+. Day 37-peaking second-wave clones had unconfirmed SARS-CoV-2 specificity.

This CDR3 spans 14 amino acids. V gave up 5 bases and J gave up 0 bases, with 9 bases separating them. Per germline, CDR1 SGHRS and CDR2 YFSETQ. A note on this clonotype: Antigen: not known.

5'RACE with constant-segment primers yielded barcoded, UMI-tagged TCR alpha and TCR beta cDNA libraries. One entry per CDR3 protein results from TCRdb running MiXCR on the 5' RACE reads. The table includes about 290,000 distinct CDR3 sequences, roughly 15% detected once. The sequence was collected from a man aged 18 to 35 who had mild COVID-19 (a few samples of this study predate the infection). Cell type and time point are not known. The chain is built from TRBV5-1 and TRBJ2-1, with D unclear. The sequencing sample was made of PBMCs or a T cell subset sorted from them (not recorded which). For the CDR3, the DNA is TGCGCCAGCAGAGCTAAGACCTCCTACAATGAGCAGTTCTTC. Its protein is CASRAKTSYNEQFF.